This record covers a single T cell receptor beta chain. Its antigen is not yet known. Base qualities are not recorded, but no much larger clone differs from it by a single base. The sample comes from a study of PD-1 blockade in classical Hodgkin lymphoma (dated by TCRdb to about 2020). Study-level background: Nivolumab dosing was 3 mg/kg intravenously every 2 weeks, continuing until either disease progression or unacceptable toxicity. A peripheral blood immune signature of response to PD-1 blockade in classical Hodgkin lymphoma was defined using TCR beta sequencing and CyTOF. Study-wide findings and limitations: Lower diversity was seen in patients whose nivolumab began less than 1 year after ASCT, and these patients were left out of later analyses so that immune reconstitution would not confound the results. Baseline TCR diversity was reported as lower in newly diagnosed patients than in healthy donors, and lower still in relapsed/refractory patients. Among trial patients, those achieving complete response had baseline diversity similar to that of newly diagnosed patients, while diversity was significantly lower in partial responders and progressors. The study was limited to a single clinical trial cohort, and causes of repertoire differences, possibly disease activity or prior therapy, remained undefined. CD4+ but not CD8+ TCR diversity rose significantly by C4D1 (p=0.0027 vs p=0.16), most apparent in complete responders (p=0.02).

The label giving this sample's time point can be read as: cycle 4 day 1 (C4D1), after 6 weeks of nivolumab. All trial patients had relapsed after autologous stem cell transplantation, with cohorts A, B and C differing in prior brentuximab vedotin exposure. The trial cohort comprised fewer than 65 patients with relapsed/refractory classical Hodgkin lymphoma whose best overall responses were complete response, partial response or progressive disease. Single-agent nivolumab was administered to trial patients in the multi-cohort phase II CheckMate 205 trial. An independent review committee assessed best overall response by applying the 2007 International Working Group response criteria. Trial PBMCs were obtained immediately prior to nivolumab initiation (C1D1) and on therapy at cycle 2 day 1 and cycle 4 day 1. Peripheral blood was collected in 8 mL Vacutainer Cell Preparation Tubes, from which PBMCs were isolated by centrifugation and then cryopreserved.

The Qiagen DNeasy kit was used to extract genomic DNA from unsorted PBMCs and from the negatively selected CD4+ and CD8+ fractions. TCR beta CDR3 regions were subjected to amplification by immunoSEQ multiplex PCR with primers that anneal to V and J segments. A synthetic immune receptor repertoire was used to minimize amplification bias, and any residual bias was removed computationally once sequencing was done. The original methods were these. Custom Python scripts were used to quantify repertoire diversity as the Shannon entropy index. The unsorted, CD4+ and CD8+ repertoires were each analyzed separately, with the exception of combined analyses, where CD4+ and CD8+ sequences were merged in silico. Clonal expansion was defined as a frequency increase of at least 2-fold after treatment compared with C1D1, and clones undetected at baseline were assigned a pseudocount of 0.5. Clones with 0 or 1 copy at C1D1 were defined as singleton clones, while clones with 2 or more copies were defined as non-singleton clones. Clones expanded in unsorted samples were labelled as CD4+, CD8+ or unknown by matching protein sequences in sorted samples from the same patient. Wilcoxon tests on paired samples were used to test changes in diversity from C1D1 to C4D1. This immuneACCESS table, as held by TCRdb, lists in-frame sequences with V and J called but not all clones. Of the missing ones, under half trace to an unresolved V gene in checked studies; the others have no known cause. The V and J calls and clone size are taken from that table; D and trimming were inferred from the DNA. For this sample there are approximately 25,000 clones; around three quarters appear just once. Roughly 3.4% of the sample belongs to the ten largest clones.

The germline V and J ends show losses of 4 bases and 1 base respectively, and no gene match explains 6 bases of the junction. From cysteine to phenylalanine, the CDR3 is 17 amino acids long. Just CDR3 DNA is preserved here, 51 bases in frame from base 1. According to the germline V gene, CDR1 reads WSHSY and CDR2 reads SAAADI. The material was peripheral blood mononuclear cells (PBMCs), obtained before the fourth cycle of nivolumab. This chain joins TRBV10-2 to TRBJ2-6; the central 8 bases match TRBD1. The sequence was obtained from a human donor with classical Hodgkin lymphoma. The CDR3 sequence is CASSAVQGASGANVLTF. The DNA reads as follows: TGCGCCAGCAGTGCCGTTCAGGGGGCGTCTGGGGCCAACGTCCTGACTTTC.